This T cell receptor beta chain was sequenced in a study of T cells in Graves' hyperthyroidism and ophthalmopathy. This clonotype was seen many times. The V gene lost 5 bases and the J gene lost 2 bases, with 13 bases spanning the gap. The CDR3 contains 15 residues. The germline V gene encodes CDR1 SGHTA and CDR2 FQGNSA. The investigators amplified TCR beta CDR3 regions from RNA transcripts. A set of HTBI primers served as the primers for a first-round RT-PCR of the TCR CDR3. One entry per CDR3 protein, called by TCRdb with MiXCR from the multiplex PCR reads. The sample gives a few hundred thousand distinct CDR3 sequences, 13% to 15% of which show up once; 30% is in the top ten.

This sequence was found in a woman aged 45-65 years with Graves' hyperthyroidism that later progressed to Graves' ophthalmopathy. The sequencing input was blood. The chain links TRBV7-2 to TRBJ2-1, with D possibly being TRBD2 (6 bases). Here the CDR3 reads CASSPPGGAYNEQFF. The CDR3, as DNA: TGTGCCAGCAGCCCTCCAGGAGGGGCCTACAATGAGCAGTTCTTC.